The 19 T cell receptor beta chains listed next were all sequenced from one sample in a study of T cell changes during pregnancy in multiple sclerosis (dated by TCRdb to between 2018 and 2021). Preparation of the library involved the immunoSEQ multiplex PCR assay. Sourced from immuneACCESS, this table was stored by TCRdb with only in-frame sequences that have V and J called. A share of the clones is absent; for the studies checked, an unresolved V gene accounts for under half, and the remainder has no known explanation. Counted in this sample were some 40,000 clones; over 90% of them appeared once. The ten largest clones capture 0.39% of the sample. This specimen consisted of CD4+ T cells from peripheral blood mononuclear cells, obtained in the second trimester of pregnancy. The source is a female donor with multiple sclerosis, enrolled in a pregnancy study.

This sequence joins TRBV5-1 and TRBJ2-3, with D possibly TRBD2 on 5 matching bases. CDR3 size: 17 residues. CDR1 is SGHRS and CDR2 is YFSETQ in the germline V gene. Trimming removed 7 bases at V and 1 base at J, with 22 bases between. The CDR3 sequence: CASSLGGGFTGTDTQYF. The CDR3 nucleotides read TGCGCCAGCTCCCTAGGAGGAGGTTTTACGGGCACAGATACGCAGTATTTT. Variable domain in full (rest from reference TRBV5-1 and TRBJ2-3): KAGVTQTPRYLIKTRGQQVTLSCSPISGHRSVSWYQQTPGQGLQFLFEYFSETQRNKGNFPGRFSGRQFSNSRSEMNVSTLELGDSALYLCASSLGGGFTGTDTQYFGPGTRLTVL.

The rearrangement links TRBV11-2 to TRBJ2-7; TRBD1 might be the D (5 bases). Germline CDR1 SGHAT, CDR2 FQNNGV. V was clipped by 1 base and J by 1 base, with 11 bases between them. The CDR3 has 15 amino acids. CDR3: CASSLGVRASYEQYF. The DNA of the CDR3 is TGTGCCAGCAGCTTAGGCGTCAGGGCGTCCTACGAGCAGTACTTC. Filled out from reference TRBV11-2 and TRBJ2-7, the complete variable domain reads EAGVAQSPRYKIIEKRQSVAFWCNPISGHATLYWYQQILGQGPKLLIQFQNNGVVDDSQLPKDRFSAERLKGVDSTLKIQPAKLEDSAVYLCASSLGVRASYEQYFGPGTRLTVT.

Sample share makes this clone medium-sized. The V call is TRBV7-3, the J call TRBJ1-6; maybe TRBD1 (6 bases). Trimming stripped 2 bases from V and 9 bases from J, with 14 bases between. Germline V gene data show CDR1 as SGHTA and CDR2 as FQGTGA. The length of the CDR3 is 15 residues. Here the CDR3 DNA reads TGTGCCAGCAGCTTATTTTCAGGGGTAGCTTCACCCCTCCACTTT. Its translation is CASSLFSGVASPLHF.

The V gene is TRBV19, the J gene TRBJ1-1; 7 bases agree with TRBD1. The germline V gene has CDR1 LNHDA and CDR2 SQIVND (reference sequence). V was clipped by 6 bases and J by 3 bases; unmatched bases: 4. This CDR3 is built from 13 residues. CDR3 DNA: TGTGCCAGTAGATCCAGGGGGGACACTGAAGCTTTCTTT. Translating gives CASRSRGDTEAFF. The variable domain in full, completed from reference TRBV19 and TRBJ1-1, reads DGGITQSPKYLFRKEGQNVTLSCEQNLNHDAMYWYRQDPGQGLRLIYYSQIVNDFQKGDIAEGYSVSREKKESFPLTVTSAQKNPTAFYLCASRSRGDTEAFFGQGTRLTVV.

The chain employs TRBV5-1 and TRBJ2-5, with TRBD2 matching over 7 bases. Trimming removed 4 bases from V and 7 bases from J; junction bases left unmatched: 10. The CDR3 is 14 residues long. Per germline, CDR1 SGHRS and CDR2 YFSETQ. The CDR3 nucleotides read TGCGCCAGCAGCCCCGGAGGACTAGAGGGGACCCAGTACTTC. This encodes CASSPGGLEGTQYF.

The chain combines TRBV28 with TRBJ1-2; D remains ambiguous. The CDR3 is 11 amino acids. Looked up from germline, CDR1 is MDHEN and CDR2 is SYDVKM. V gave up 3 bases and J gave up 8 bases, with 7 bases separating them. The CDR3 bases are TGTGCCAGCAGTTTGGGCCCAGGCTACACCTTC. Encoded protein: CASSLGPGYTF.

This clone was observed a few times. V gene TRBV7-8 combines with J gene TRBJ1-6; TRBD1 is a possible D gene (5 bases). The germline V gene has CDR1 SGHVS and CDR2 FQNEAQ. The length of the CDR3 is 15 residues. Trimming took off 2 bases at V and 12 bases at J, with 17 bases between the two ends. CDR3 in DNA: TGTGCCAGCAGCTTACCGGGGGACCCCAGGGTACCCCTCCACTTT. This codes for CASSLPGDPRVPLHF.

The chain uses TRBV15 and TRBJ2-1; 12 bases fit TRBD2. Unmatched junction bases numbered 12, after V lost 0 bases and J lost 6 bases. Germline CDR1 is LNHNV and CDR2 is YYDKDF (reference sequence). The CDR3 is 19 residues long. The CDR3 sequence: CATSRDGSLAGGLSNEQFF. The CDR3 DNA reads TGTGCCACCAGCAGAGATGGGTCTCTAGCGGGAGGGTTAAGCAATGAGCAGTTCTTC.

The rearrangement joins TRBV28 to TRBJ2-7; a weak D match, TRBD1 (6 bases). Germline V gene data show CDR1 as MDHEN and CDR2 as SYDVKM. This CDR3 comprises 14 residues. Trimming removed 2 bases from V and 0 bases from J, with 8 bases in between. CDR3 bases: TGTGCCAGCAGTTTACTGGGGGCCTCCTACGAGCAGTACTTC. As protein: CASSLLGASYEQYF.

V is TRBV25-1 and J is TRBJ1-6; no clear D. V lost 7 bases and J 0 bases, leaving 4 bases between the germline ends. This CDR3 contains 13 residues. Per the germline V gene, CDR1 is MGHDK and CDR2 is SYGVNS. The CDR3 here is CASKSSYNSPLHF. The CDR3 nucleotides read TGTGCCAGCAAGAGCTCCTATAATTCACCCCTCCACTTT.

J is TRBJ1-6 and V is TRBV30; D gene uncertain. CDR1 is GTSNPN and CDR2 is SVGIG in the germline V gene (reference sequence). The CDR3 spans 10 residues. V lost 5 bases to trimming and J lost 7 bases, with 3 bases between them. CDR3 region: CAWENSPLHF. The CDR3 DNA follows: TGTGCCTGGGAGAATTCACCCCTCCACTTT.

This chain links TRBV7-9 with TRBJ2-1; the match to TRBD2 covers 7 bases. CDR3 length: 12 residues. V lost 1 base and J lost 12; bases outside the gene matches: 3. Germline V CDR1 and CDR2: SEHNR, FQNEAQ (reference sequence). CDR3 region: CASSLVGEGQFF. For the CDR3, the DNA is TGTGCCAGCAGCTTAGTCGGGGAGGGGCAGTTCTTC.

The V and J genes are TRBV28 and TRBJ2-1, with 7 bases aligning to TRBD2. Germline lookup yields CDR1 MDHEN and CDR2 SYDVKM. The CDR3 has 15 amino acids. Trimming took 3 bases from V and 8 from J; bases not matched to a gene: 10. CDR3 protein: CASSFASGLWDEQFF. The CDR3 DNA is TGTGCCAGCAGTTTCGCTAGCGGCCTTTGGGATGAGCAGTTCTTC.

This chain joins TRBV6-1 and TRBJ1-2; maybe TRBD1 (5 bases). Between the trimmed V and J ends, which lost 3 bases and 4 bases, there was a span of 6 bases. This CDR3 spans 12 amino acids. CDR1 MNHNS and CDR2 SASEGT come from the germline V gene. CDR3 region: CASSEQGYGYTF. The CDR3 DNA reads as TGTGCCAGCAGTGAGCAGGGCTATGGCTACACCTTC.

The rearrangement links TRBV5-8 to TRBJ1-5; TRBD1 might be the D (6 bases). The V and J ends lost 3 bases and 0 bases respectively, with 16 bases between them. Germline assignment: CDR1 SGHTS and CDR2 YDEGEE. The CDR3 loop spans 17 amino acids. As DNA, the CDR3 is TGTGCCAGCAGCTACCCCGGGACACCTTATAGCAATCAGCCCCAGCATTTT. It specifies CASSYPGTPYSNQPQHF.

J is TRBJ2-3 and V is TRBV5-8; 8 bases map to TRBD2. CDR3 length: 14 amino acids. The V segment lost 0 bases and the J segment 4 bases; nucleotides outside the gene matches: 1. Germline V gives CDR1 SGHTS, CDR2 YDEGEE. The CDR3 DNA sequence: TGTGCCAGCAGCTTGGCGGGGGGGCCAGATACGCAGTATTTT. Encoded protein: CASSLAGGPDTQYF.

This clone was counted a single time. This chain connects TRBV4-2 to TRBJ2-7; 7 nucleotides match TRBD2. CDR1 and CDR2 from the germline V gene are LGHNA and YNFKEQ. The V and J ends lost 1 base and 1 base, in that order; junction bases with no gene match: 7. The CDR3 is 16 residues long. CDR3 in amino acids: CASSQGEGLGSYEQYF. DNA for the CDR3: TGTGCCAGCAGCCAAGGGGAGGGCTTGGGGTCCTACGAGCAGTACTTC.

The chain couples TRBV18 to TRBJ2-7; 11 bases line up with TRBD2. Germline assignment: CDR1 KGHSH and CDR2 LQKENI. The CDR3 sequence is 15 residues long. V was clipped by 0 bases and J by 2 bases; unmatched bases: 0. CDR3 bases: TGTGCCAGCTCACCACCTAGCGGGAGGGCCTACGAGCAGTACTTC. Encoded protein: CASSPPSGRAYEQYF.

This clone turned up a few times. The V and J genes are TRBV4-3 and TRBJ1-1; D remains unclear. The CDR3 covers 13 residues. V lost 0 bases and J 6 bases, leaving 8 bases between the germline ends. Looked up from germline, CDR1 is LGHNA and CDR2 is YSLEER. The CDR3 loop reads CASSQDWGAEAFF. The CDR3 DNA reads TGCGCCAGCAGCCAAGATTGGGGAGCTGAAGCTTTCTTT.